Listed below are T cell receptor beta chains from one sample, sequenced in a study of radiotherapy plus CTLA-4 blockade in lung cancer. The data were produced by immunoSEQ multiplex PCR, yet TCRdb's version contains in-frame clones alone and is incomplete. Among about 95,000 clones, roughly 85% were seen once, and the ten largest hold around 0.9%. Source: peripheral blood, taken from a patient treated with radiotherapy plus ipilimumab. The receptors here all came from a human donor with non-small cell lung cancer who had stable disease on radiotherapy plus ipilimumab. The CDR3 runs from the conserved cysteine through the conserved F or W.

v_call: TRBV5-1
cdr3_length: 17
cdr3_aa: CASSHERGGPRTGELFF

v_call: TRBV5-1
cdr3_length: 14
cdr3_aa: CASSLGATGAEQYF

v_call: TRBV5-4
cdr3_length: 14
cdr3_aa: CASTPGQGRETQYF

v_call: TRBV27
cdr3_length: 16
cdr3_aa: CASSEPRGPGYNEQFF

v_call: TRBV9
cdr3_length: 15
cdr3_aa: CASSVGGAGANVLTF

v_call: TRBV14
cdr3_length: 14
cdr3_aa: CASSQDLGGTEAFF

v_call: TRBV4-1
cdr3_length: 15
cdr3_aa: CASSQAPSGGYEQYF

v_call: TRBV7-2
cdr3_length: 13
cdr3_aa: CASSFLGPTEAFF

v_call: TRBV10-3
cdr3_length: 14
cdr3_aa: CAISYDWGGDGYTF

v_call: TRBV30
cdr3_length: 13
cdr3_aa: CAWSVRGTDGYTF

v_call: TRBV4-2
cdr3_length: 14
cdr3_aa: CASSQGVASTEAFF

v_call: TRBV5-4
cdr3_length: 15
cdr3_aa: CASSLQGPGAGEQYF

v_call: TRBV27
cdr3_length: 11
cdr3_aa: CASSLSGTQYF

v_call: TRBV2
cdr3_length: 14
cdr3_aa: CASRRDWGRGGYTF

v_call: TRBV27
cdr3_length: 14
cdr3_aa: CARRGSSLHQPQHF

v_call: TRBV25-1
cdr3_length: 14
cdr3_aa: CASSPGQGAGGYTF

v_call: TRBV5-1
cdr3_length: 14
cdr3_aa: CASSLVAGGREQYF

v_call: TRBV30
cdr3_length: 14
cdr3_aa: CAWRRTDNTGELFF

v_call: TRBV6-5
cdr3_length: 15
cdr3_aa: CASSRTGVIRQPQHF

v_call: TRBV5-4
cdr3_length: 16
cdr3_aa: CASSLGSGGAWDTQYF

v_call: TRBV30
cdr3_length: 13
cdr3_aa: CAWDWGDNSPLHF

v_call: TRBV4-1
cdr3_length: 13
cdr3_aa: CASSQITTGELFF

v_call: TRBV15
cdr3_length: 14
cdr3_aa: CATSRDRSTGELFF

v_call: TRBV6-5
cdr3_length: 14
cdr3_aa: CASSYRTEKETQYF

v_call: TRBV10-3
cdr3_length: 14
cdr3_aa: CAIRGELRNTEAFF

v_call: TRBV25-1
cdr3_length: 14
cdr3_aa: CASSESRLRNTIYF

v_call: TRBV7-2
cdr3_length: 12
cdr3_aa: CASSLPDYEQYF

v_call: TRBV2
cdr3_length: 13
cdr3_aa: CASRGTAKWEAFF

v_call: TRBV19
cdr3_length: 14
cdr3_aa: CASSWGALYNEQFF

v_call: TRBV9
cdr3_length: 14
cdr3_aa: CASSGQGTYNEQFF

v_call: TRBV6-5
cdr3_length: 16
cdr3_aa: CASSFRFFGGNTEAFF

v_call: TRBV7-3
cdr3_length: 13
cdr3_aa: CASSLDRGSTIYF

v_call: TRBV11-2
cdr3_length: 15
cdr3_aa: CASSPGTRANEKLFF

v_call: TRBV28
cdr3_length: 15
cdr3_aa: CASRSGRRAAGEQYF

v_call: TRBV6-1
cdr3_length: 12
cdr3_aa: CASTTIPDTQYF

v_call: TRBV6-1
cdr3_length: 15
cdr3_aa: CASREEGQGYNEQFF

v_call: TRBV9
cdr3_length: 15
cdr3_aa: CASSGAGTHPYEQYF

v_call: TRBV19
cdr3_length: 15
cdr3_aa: CASSIVGGSNYGYTF

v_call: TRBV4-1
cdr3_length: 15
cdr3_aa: CASSPAVSGNQPQHF

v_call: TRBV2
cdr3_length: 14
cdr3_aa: CASSEGANTDTQYF

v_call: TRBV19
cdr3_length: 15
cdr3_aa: CASSYGQGANYGYTF

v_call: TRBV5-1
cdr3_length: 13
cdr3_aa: CASSLEGYETQYF

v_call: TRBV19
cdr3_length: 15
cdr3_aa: CASKGGAISGNTIYF